The following is a T cell receptor beta chain sequence with its context. Its cognate antigen is unknown. V was trimmed by 10 bases and J by 4 bases, leaving 19 bases between them. This CDR3 has 15 residues. Germline lookup yields CDR1 MNHNS and CDR2 SASEGT. These data originate in a study of metastatic and nonmetastatic thyroid tumors. As for the study in general: Blood and tumor or nodule tissue repertoires from malignant and benign thyroid patients were compared.

There were no patients who had received any treatment before thyroid surgery. Source study methods: The study took CDR3 differences across clinicopathological groups and made a distant-metastasis classifier for papillary thyroid cancer from them. TCRdb reassembled clones from the PCR reads with MiXCR. The authors' filters were not applied to this entry. This table has under 25,000 clones, about a quarter appearing once. General study findings and limits: Malignant thyroid tumors reportedly had TCR beta diversity that was significantly higher than in benign nodules, in blood and tumor.

Sequences were obtained from blood. The clonotype was recovered from a male donor with papillary thyroid cancer or a benign thyroid nodule (not recorded which). Some clones in this sample may be carry-over from other donors' samples. V and J are TRBV6-1 and TRBJ2-2, with D possibly TRBD2 on 7 matching bases. CDR3 nucleotide sequence: TGTGCCACCTCTGCGGGGGACACTAGCACCGGGGAGCTGTTTTTT. Its translation is CATSAGDTSTGELFF.